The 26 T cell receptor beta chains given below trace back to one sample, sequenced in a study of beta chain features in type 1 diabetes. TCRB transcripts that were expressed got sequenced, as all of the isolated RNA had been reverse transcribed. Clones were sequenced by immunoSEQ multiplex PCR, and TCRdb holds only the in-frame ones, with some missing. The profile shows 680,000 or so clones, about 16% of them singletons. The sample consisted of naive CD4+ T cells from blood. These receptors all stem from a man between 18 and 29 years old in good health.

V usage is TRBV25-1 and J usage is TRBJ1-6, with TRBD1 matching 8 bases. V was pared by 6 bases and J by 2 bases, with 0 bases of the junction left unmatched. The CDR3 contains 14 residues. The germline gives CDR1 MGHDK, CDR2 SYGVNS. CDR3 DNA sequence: TGTGCCAGCAGCAGGGGGCCCTATAATTCACCCCTCCACTTT. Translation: CASSRGPYNSPLHF.

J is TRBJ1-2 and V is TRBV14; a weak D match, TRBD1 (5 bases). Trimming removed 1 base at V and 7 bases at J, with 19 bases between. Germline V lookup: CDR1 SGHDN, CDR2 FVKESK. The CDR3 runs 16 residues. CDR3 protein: CASSQVGTRGASGYTF. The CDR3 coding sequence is TGTGCCAGCAGCCAAGTGGGGACCCGGGGAGCCTCTGGCTACACCTTC.

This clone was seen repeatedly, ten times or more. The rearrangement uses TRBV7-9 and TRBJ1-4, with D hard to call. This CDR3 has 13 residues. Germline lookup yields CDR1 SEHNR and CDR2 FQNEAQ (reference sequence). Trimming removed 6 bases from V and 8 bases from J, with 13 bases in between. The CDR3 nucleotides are TGTGCCAGCAGATTAAGCTCGACAGAAAAACTGTTTTTT. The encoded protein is CASRLSSTEKLFF.

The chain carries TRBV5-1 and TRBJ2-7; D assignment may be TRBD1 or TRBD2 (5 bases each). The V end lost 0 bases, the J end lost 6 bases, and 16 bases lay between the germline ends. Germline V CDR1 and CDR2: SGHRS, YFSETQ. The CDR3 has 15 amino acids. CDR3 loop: CASSLAGGEKREQYF. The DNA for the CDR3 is TGCGCCAGCAGCTTGGCTGGGGGAGAGAAGCGCGAGCAGTACTTC.

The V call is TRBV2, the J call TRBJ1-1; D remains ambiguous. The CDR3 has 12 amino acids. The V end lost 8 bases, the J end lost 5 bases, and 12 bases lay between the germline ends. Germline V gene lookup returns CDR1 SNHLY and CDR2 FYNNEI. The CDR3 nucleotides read TGTGCCAGCCGGCAGGCCCCAACTGAAGCTTTCTTT. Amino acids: CASRQAPTEAFF. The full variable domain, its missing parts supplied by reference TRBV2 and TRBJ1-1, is EPEVTQTPSHQVTQMGQEVILRCVPISNHLYFYWYRQILGQKVEFLVSFYNNEISEKSEIFDDQFSVERPDGSNFTLKIRSTKLEDSAMYFCASRQAPTEAFFGQGTRLTVV.

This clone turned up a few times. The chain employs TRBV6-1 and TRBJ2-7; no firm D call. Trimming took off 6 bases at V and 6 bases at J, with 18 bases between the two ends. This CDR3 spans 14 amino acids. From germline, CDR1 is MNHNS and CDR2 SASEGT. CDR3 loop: CASREWAGPLEQYF. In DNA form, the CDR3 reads TGTGCCAGCAGAGAATGGGCAGGTCCCCTCGAGCAGTACTTC.

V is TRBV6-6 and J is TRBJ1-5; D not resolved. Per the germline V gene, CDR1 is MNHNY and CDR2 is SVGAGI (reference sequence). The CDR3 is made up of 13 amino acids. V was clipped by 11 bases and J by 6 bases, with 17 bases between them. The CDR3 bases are TGTGCCTGCGCCCGGGAAGAAGTTCAGCCCCAGCATTTT. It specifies CACAREEVQPQHF.

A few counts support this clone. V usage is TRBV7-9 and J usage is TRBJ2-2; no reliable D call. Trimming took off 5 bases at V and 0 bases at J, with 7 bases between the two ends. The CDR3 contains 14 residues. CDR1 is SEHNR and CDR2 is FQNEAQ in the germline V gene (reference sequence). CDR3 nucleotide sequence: TGTGCCAGCAGCCACCTAGCGAACACCGGGGAGCTGTTTTTT. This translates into CASSHLANTGELFF.

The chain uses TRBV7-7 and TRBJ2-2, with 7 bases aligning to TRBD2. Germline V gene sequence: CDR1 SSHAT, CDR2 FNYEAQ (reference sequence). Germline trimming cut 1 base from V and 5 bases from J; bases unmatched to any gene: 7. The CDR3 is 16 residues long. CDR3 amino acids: CASSLVAGVRTGELFF. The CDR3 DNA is TGTGCCAGCAGCTTAGTTGCGGGAGTGAGGACCGGGGAGCTGTTTTTT.

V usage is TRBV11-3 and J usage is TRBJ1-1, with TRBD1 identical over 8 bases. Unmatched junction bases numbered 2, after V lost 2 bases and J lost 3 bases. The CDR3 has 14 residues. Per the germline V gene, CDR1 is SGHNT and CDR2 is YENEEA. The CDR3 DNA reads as TGTGCCAGCAGCTTACAGGGGGCTCACACTGAAGCTTTCTTT. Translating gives CASSLQGAHTEAFF.

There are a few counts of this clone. The CDR3 DNA reads as TGTGCCAGCTCACCGTTCGACAGGGTAGGGTACGAGCAGTACTTC. Amino acids: CASSPFDRVGYEQYF. The rearrangement uses TRBV18 and TRBJ2-7, with 7 bases fitting TRBD1. V was pared by 3 bases and J by 4 bases, with 9 bases of the junction left unmatched. Germline V gene lookup returns CDR1 KGHSH and CDR2 LQKENI. CDR3 length equals 15 residues.

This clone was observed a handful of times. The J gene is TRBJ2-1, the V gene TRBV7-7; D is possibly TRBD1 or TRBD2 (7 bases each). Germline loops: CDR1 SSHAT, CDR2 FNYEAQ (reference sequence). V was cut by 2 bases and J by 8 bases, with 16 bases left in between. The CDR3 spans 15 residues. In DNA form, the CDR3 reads TGTGCCAGCAGCTTAAGGCAGGGAGGGGGCCATGAGCAGTTCTTC. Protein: CASSLRQGGGHEQFF.

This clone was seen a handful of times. CDR3 DNA: TGCGCCAGCAGCTTTTCGCCGATACAAGAGACCCAGTACTTC. Protein product: CASSFSPIQETQYF. The V and J genes are TRBV5-1 and TRBJ2-5, with D hard to call. Between the trimmed V and J ends, which lost 2 bases and 2 bases, there was a span of 10 bases. Germline CDR1 is SGHRS and CDR2 is YFSETQ. CDR3 size: 14 residues.

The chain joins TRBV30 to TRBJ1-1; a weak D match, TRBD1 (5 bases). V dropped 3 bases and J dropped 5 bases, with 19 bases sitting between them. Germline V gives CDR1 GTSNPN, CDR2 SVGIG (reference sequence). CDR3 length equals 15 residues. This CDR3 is CAWRPGIGAWTEAFF. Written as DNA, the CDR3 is TGTGCCTGGAGGCCCGGAATTGGGGCCTGGACTGAAGCTTTCTTT.

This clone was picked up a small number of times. The DNA for the CDR3 is TGTGCCAGCAGTAGCCAACCACTTGGGCCTGGGGCCAACGTCCTGACTTTC. It translates to CASSSQPLGPGANVLTF. The chain joins TRBV28 to TRBJ2-6; D gene unclear. Trimming shortened V by 5 bases and J by 2 bases, and 16 bases separated the two germline ends. The CDR3 is 17 residues long. From germline, CDR1 is MDHEN and CDR2 SYDVKM.

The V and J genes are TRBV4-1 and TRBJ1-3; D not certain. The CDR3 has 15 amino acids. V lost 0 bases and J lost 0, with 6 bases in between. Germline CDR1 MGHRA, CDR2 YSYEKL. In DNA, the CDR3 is TGCGCCAGCAGCCAAGACGGCATCTCTGGAAACACCATATATTTT. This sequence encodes CASSQDGISGNTIYF.

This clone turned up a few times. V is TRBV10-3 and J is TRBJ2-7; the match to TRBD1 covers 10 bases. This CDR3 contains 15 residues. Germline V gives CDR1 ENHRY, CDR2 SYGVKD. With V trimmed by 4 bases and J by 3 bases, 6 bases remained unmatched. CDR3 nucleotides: TGTGCCATCAGTGGGATCGGACAGGGGGTCTACGAGCAGTACTTC. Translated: CAISGIGQGVYEQYF.

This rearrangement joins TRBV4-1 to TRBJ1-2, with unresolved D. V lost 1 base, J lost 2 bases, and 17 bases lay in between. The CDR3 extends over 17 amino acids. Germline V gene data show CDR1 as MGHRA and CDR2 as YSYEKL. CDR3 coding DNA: TGCGCCAGCAGCCAAGTAAGTTACAGTCCTCAGAACTATGGCTACACCTTC. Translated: CASSQVSYSPQNYGYTF.

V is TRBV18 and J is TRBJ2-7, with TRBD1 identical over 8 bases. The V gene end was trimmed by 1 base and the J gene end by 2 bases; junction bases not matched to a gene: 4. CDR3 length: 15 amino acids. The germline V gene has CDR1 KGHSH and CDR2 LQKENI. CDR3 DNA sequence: TGTGCCAGCTCACCACAGGGACAGGCTACCTACGAGCAGTACTTC. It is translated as CASSPQGQATYEQYF.

This CDR3 reads CASSLRTGGQETQYF. CDR3 in DNA: TGTGCCAGCAGTCTCAGGACAGGGGGCCAAGAGACCCAGTACTTC. The chain uses TRBV2 and TRBJ2-5; TRBD1 matches at 10 bases. Trimming took 5 bases from V and 1 from J; bases not matched to a gene: 4. CDR1 SNHLY and CDR2 FYNNEI come from the germline V gene. CDR3 size: 15 residues.

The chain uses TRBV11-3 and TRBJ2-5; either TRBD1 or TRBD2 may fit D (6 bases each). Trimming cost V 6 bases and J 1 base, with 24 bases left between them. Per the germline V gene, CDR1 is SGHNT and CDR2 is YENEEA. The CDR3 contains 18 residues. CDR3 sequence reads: CASSSRGGDIALQETQYF. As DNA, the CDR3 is TGTGCCAGCAGTTCCCGTGGAGGGGACATCGCCCTCCAAGAGACCCAGTACTTC.

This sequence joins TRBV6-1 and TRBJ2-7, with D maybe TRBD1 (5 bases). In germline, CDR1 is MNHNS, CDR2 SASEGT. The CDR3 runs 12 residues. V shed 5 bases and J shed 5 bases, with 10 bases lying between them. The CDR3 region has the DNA TGTGCCAGCAGTCCCCAGGGCGACGAGCAGTACTTC. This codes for CASSPQGDEQYF.

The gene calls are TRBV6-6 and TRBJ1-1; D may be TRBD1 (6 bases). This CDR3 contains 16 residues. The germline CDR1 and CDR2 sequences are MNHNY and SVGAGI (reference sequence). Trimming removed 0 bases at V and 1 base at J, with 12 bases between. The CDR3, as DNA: TGTGCCAGCAGTTACTCCCGCAGGGGAAAGAACACTGAAGCTTTCTTT. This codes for CASSYSRRGKNTEAFF.

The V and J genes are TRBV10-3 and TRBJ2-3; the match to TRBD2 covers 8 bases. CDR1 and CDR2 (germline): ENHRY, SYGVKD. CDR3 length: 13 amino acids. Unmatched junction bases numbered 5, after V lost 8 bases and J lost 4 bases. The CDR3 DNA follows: TGTGCCATCCTGCGGGAGGCCCCAGATACGCAGTATTTT. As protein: CAILREAPDTQYF.

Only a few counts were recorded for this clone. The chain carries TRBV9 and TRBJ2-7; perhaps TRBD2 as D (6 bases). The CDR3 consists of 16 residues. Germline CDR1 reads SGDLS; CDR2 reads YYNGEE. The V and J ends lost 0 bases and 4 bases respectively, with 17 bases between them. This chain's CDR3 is CASSVAPERVGYEQYF. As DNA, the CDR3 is TGTGCCAGCAGCGTAGCTCCCGAGCGGGTGGGATACGAGCAGTACTTC.

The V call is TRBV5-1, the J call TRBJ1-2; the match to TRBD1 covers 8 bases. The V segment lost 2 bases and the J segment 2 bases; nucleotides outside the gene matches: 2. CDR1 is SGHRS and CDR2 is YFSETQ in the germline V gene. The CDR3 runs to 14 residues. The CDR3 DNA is TGCGCCAGCAGCTTCCGGGACAGGAACTATGGCTACACCTTC. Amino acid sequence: CASSFRDRNYGYTF.